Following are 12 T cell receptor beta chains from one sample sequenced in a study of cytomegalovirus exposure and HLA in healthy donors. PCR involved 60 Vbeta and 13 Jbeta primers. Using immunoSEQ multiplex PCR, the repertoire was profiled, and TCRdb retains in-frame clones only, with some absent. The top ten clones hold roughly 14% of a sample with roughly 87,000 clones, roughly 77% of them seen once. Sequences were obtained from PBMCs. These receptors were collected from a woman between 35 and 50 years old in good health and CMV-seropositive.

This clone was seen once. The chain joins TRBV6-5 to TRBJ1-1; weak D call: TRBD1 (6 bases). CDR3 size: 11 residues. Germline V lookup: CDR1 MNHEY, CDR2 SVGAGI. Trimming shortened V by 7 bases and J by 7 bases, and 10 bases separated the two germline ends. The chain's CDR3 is CASTGGFEAFF. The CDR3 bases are TGTGCCAGCACGGGGGGCTTTGAAGCTTTCTTT.

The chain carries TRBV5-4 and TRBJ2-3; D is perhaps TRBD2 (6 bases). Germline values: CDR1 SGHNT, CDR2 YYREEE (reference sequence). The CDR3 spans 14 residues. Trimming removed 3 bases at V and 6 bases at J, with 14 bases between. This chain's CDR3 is CASSSGAEGDTQYF. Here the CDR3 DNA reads TGTGCCAGCAGCTCCGGGGCGGAGGGCGATACGCAGTATTTT.

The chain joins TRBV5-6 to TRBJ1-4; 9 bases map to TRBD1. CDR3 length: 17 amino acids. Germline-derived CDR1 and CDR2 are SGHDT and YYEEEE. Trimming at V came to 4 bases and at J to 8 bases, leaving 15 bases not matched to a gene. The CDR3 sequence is CASSALYSTGGDEKLFF. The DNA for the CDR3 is TGTGCCAGCAGCGCCCTGTATTCGACAGGGGGGGACGAAAAACTGTTTTTT.

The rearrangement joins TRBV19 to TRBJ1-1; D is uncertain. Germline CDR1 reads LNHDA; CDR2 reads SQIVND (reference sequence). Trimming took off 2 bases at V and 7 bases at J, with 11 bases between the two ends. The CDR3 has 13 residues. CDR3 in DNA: TGTGCCAGTAGTATAAGTCTACAGAGTGAAGCTTTCTTT. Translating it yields CASSISLQSEAFF.

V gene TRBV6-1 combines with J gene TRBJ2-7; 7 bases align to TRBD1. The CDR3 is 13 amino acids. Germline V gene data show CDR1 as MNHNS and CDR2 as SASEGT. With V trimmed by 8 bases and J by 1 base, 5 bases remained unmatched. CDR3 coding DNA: TGTGCCAGCGGTCGACAGGGATCCTACGAGCAGTACTTC. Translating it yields CASGRQGSYEQYF.

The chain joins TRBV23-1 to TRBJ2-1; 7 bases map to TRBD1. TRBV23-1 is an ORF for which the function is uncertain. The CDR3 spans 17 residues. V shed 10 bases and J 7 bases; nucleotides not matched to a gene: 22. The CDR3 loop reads CANSNGRTGDGANEQFF. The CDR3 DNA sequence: TGCGCCAACTCAAATGGACGAACAGGGGACGGGGCGAATGAGCAGTTCTTC.

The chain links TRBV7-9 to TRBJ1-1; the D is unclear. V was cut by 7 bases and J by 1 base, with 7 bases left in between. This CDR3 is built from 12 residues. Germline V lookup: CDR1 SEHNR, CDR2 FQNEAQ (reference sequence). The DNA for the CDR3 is TGTGCCAGCATTCGAGGGAACACTGAAGCTTTCTTT. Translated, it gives CASIRGNTEAFF.

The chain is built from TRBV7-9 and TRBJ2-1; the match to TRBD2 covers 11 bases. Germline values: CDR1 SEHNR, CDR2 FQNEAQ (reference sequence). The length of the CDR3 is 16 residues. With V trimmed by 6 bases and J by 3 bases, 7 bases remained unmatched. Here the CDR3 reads CASSSRLAGIYNEQFF. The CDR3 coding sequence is TGTGCCAGCAGTTCTCGACTAGCGGGGATCTACAATGAGCAGTTCTTC.

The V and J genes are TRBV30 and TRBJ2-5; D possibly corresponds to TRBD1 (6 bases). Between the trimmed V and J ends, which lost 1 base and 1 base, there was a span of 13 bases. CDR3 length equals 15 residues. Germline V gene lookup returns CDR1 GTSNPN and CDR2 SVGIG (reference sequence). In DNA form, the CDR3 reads TGTGCCTGGAGTGCGACAGGCCACGGCCAAGAGACCCAGTACTTC. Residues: CAWSATGHGQETQYF.

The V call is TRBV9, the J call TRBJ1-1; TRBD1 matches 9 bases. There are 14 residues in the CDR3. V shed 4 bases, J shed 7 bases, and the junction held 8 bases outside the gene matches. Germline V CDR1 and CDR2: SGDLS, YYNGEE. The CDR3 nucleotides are TGTGCCAGCAGCCCCGGACAGGGGTTTGATGAAGCTTTCTTT. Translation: CASSPGQGFDEAFF.

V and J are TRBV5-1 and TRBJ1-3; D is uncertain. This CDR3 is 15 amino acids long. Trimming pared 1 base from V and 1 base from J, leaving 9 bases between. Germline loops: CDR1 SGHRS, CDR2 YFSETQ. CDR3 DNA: TGCGCCAGCAGCTTGTCTCCGTCTTCTGGAAACACCATATATTTT. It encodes CASSLSPSSGNTIYF.

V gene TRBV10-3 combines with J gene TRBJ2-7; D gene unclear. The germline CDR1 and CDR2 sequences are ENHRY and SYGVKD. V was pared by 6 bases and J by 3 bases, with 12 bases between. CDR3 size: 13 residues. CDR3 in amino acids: CAIRTESYYEQYF. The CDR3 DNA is TGTGCCATCAGAACTGAATCATACTACGAGCAGTACTTC.